This entry lists 21 T cell receptor beta chains sequenced from one sample in a study of T cell responses to AZD1222 COVID-19 vaccine. The table came from immunoSEQ multiplex PCR; TCRdb's copy has only in-frame clones and leaves some out. Of 95,000 to 150,000 clones listed, roughly nine tenths were seen once; the top ten hold less than 2%. Here the sequenced sample was peripheral blood, taken on day 0 of AZD1222 vaccination. These receptors originate from an adult in good health.

The chain links TRBV7-9 to TRBJ1-1; D is ambiguous. V gave up 5 bases and J gave up 5 bases, with 15 bases separating them. The CDR3 is 14 amino acids. Germline assignment: CDR1 SEHNR and CDR2 FQNEAQ (reference sequence). The CDR3 loop reads CASSDRLGKTEAFF. CDR3 nucleotides: TGTGCCAGCAGCGACCGTCTGGGCAAGACTGAAGCTTTCTTT.

The J gene is TRBJ2-3, the V gene TRBV11-2, with 9 bases aligning to TRBD2. Germline V CDR1 and CDR2: SGHAT, FQNNGV. V gave up 0 bases and J gave up 9 bases; unmatched junction bases: 7. CDR3 length: 15 residues. Here the CDR3 DNA reads TGTGCCAGCAGCTTAGAAGGACCAGCGGGAGGAACGCAGTATTTT. It codes for CASSLEGPAGGTQYF.

The chain carries TRBV19 and TRBJ1-2, with D perhaps matching TRBD1 (5 bases). Germline lookup yields CDR1 LNHDA and CDR2 SQIVND (reference sequence). Between the trimmed V and J ends, which lost 9 bases and 6 bases, there was a span of 11 bases. The CDR3 is 11 amino acids. The CDR3 region is CASDSLNGYTF. CDR3 sequence (DNA): TGTGCCAGCGACAGTCTAAATGGCTACACCTTC.

The chain is built from TRBV9 and TRBJ2-3; 8 nucleotides agree with TRBD2. The trim removed 3 bases at V and 4 bases at J, leaving 13 bases unmatched. The CDR3 runs 17 residues. Germline CDR1 reads SGDLS; CDR2 reads YYNGEE. The CDR3 reads CASSGHLAGLGPDTQYF. The CDR3 nucleotides read TGTGCCAGCAGCGGGCACTTAGCGGGACTCGGACCAGATACGCAGTATTTT.

CDR3 residues: CASSYGVPYEQYF. The CDR3 DNA is TGTGCCAGCAGCTACGGGGTCCCCTACGAGCAGTACTTC. V gene TRBV7-8 combines with J gene TRBJ2-7; D is perhaps TRBD2 (5 bases). Per germline, CDR1 SGHVS and CDR2 FQNEAQ. The CDR3 loop spans 13 amino acids. With 4 bases removed from V and 2 bases from J, the gap between germline ends came to 9 bases.

V and J are TRBV12-5 and TRBJ1-1; the D is unclear. The ends were cut back, 5 bases at V and 8 bases at J, with 12 bases in the middle. Germline CDR1 and CDR2: LGHNT and FRNRAP. The CDR3 loop spans 12 amino acids. CDR3 amino acids: CASGTDWEEAFF. In nucleotides, the CDR3 is TGTGCTAGTGGTACGGACTGGGAAGAAGCTTTCTTT.

The V and J genes are TRBV3-1 (or the pseudogene TRBV3-2) and TRBJ2-2; D remains ambiguous. The CDR3 contains 16 residues. Germline values: CDR1 LGHDT, CDR2 YNNKEL (reference sequence). The V and J ends lost 1 base and 1 base respectively, with 10 bases between them. CDR3 bases: TGTGCCAGCAGCCAAGGTTTTGGAAAGAACACCGGGGAGCTGTTTTTT. Its protein product is CASSQGFGKNTGELFF.

The chain has TRBV3-1 (or the pseudogene TRBV3-2) and TRBJ1-1, with D unclear. The germline V gene encodes CDR1 LGHDT and CDR2 YNNKEL (reference sequence). Trimming took off 0 bases at V and 10 bases at J, with 21 bases between the two ends. This CDR3 spans 16 amino acids. CDR3: CASSQERTGAQSAAFF. The CDR3 DNA follows: TGTGCCAGCAGCCAAGAAAGGACCGGAGCACAGTCCGCAGCTTTCTTT.

The chain couples TRBV6-9 to TRBJ1-1, with 7 bases identical to TRBD1. The CDR3 contains 15 residues. Unmatched junction bases numbered 8, after V lost 3 bases and J lost 4 bases. The germline CDR1 and CDR2 sequences are MNHGY and SVAAGI. The CDR3 DNA is TGTGCCAGCAGTTACGACAGGGAGAGGATCACTGAAGCTTTCTTT. This encodes CASSYDRERITEAFF.

The chain employs TRBV28 and TRBJ2-7, with 9 positions matching TRBD1. CDR3 length: 14 amino acids. Per the germline V gene, CDR1 is MDHEN and CDR2 is SYDVKM. V was clipped by 5 bases and J by 3 bases; unmatched bases: 5. CDR3: CASSQTGGFYEQYF. The CDR3 bases are TGTGCCAGCAGTCAGACAGGGGGATTCTACGAGCAGTACTTC.

The V gene is TRBV28, the J gene TRBJ2-7, with TRBD2 matching 11 bases. The CDR3 is made up of 15 amino acids. Germline trimming cut 3 bases from V and 5 bases from J; bases unmatched to any gene: 6. The V gene's germline CDR1 is MDHEN and CDR2 SYDVKM. The CDR3 DNA sequence: TGTGCCAGCAGTTTGCTAGCGGGAGGTTCCCACGAGCAGTACTTC. Its translation: CASSLLAGGSHEQYF.

The chain joins TRBV7-9 to TRBJ1-6; 7 bases are shared with TRBD1. V lost 5 bases to trimming and J lost 7 bases; unmatched junction nucleotides: 8. CDR1 is SEHNR, CDR2 FQNEAQ, per germline (reference sequence). The CDR3 totals 15 residues. For the CDR3, the DNA is TGTGCCAGCAGCCCCGTGACAGGGACCAATTCACCCCTCCACTTT. This codes for CASSPVTGTNSPLHF. The whole variable domain, filled in from reference TRBV7-9 and TRBJ1-6, reads DTGVSQNPRHKITKRGQNVTFRCDPISEHNRLYWYRQTLGQGPEFLTYFQNEAQLEKSRLLSDRFSAERPKGSFSTLEIQRTEQGDSAMYLCASSPVTGTNSPLHFGNGTRLTVT.

V is TRBV9 and J is TRBJ2-5; D tentatively reads TRBD1 or TRBD2 (5 bases each). This CDR3 has 14 residues. Looked up from germline, CDR1 is SGDLS and CDR2 is YYNGEE. With 0 bases removed from V and 4 bases from J, the gap between germline ends came to 10 bases. The CDR3 bases are TGTGCCAGCAGCGTAGGGGGCGGGCGAGAGACCCAGTACTTC. It specifies CASSVGGGRETQYF. The full variable domain, in which reference TRBV9 and TRBJ2-5 provide the parts outside the CDR3, is DSGVTQTPKHLITATGQRVTLRCSPRSGDLSVYWYQQSLDQGLQFLIQYYNGEERAKGNILERFSAQQFPDLHSELNLSSLELGDSALYFCASSVGGGRETQYFGPGTRLLVL.

In its sample, this clone was seen once. The chain uses TRBV11-2 and TRBJ1-5; D unclear. The CDR3 loop spans 15 amino acids. Germline V lookup: CDR1 SGHAT, CDR2 FQNNGV. V dropped 1 base and J dropped 0 bases, with 7 bases sitting between them. The CDR3 DNA follows: TGTGCCAGCAGCTTAGGGCGCGGTAGCAATCAGCCCCAGCATTTT. Protein sequence: CASSLGRGSNQPQHF.

There are a few counts of this clone. The chain recombines TRBV27 with TRBJ1-4, with 7 bases identical to TRBD1. Trimming took 5 bases from V and 5 from J; bases not matched to a gene: 8. The germline V gene encodes CDR1 MNHEY and CDR2 SMNVEV (reference sequence). The length of the CDR3 is 15 residues. The CDR3 coding sequence is TGTGCCAGCAGTCGGAGGGGACAGTTAAATGAAAAACTGTTTTTT. It is translated as CASSRRGQLNEKLFF.

This chain connects TRBV7-6 to TRBJ2-5; D gene unclear. Between the trimmed V and J ends, which lost 4 bases and 5 bases, there was a span of 20 bases. The CDR3 totals 16 residues. Per the germline V gene, CDR1 is SGHVS and CDR2 is FNYEAQ. CDR3 DNA sequence: TGTGCCAGCAGCTCCCAACTCCCAGGTTTGTCCGAGACCCAGTACTTC. Protein sequence: CASSSQLPGLSETQYF.

The table lists this clone with a few counts. The gene calls are TRBV20-1 and TRBJ2-5, with TRBD2 as a possible D gene (6 bases). Trimming took 3 bases from V and 1 from J, leaving 18 bases between them. The CDR3 totals 16 residues. The germline CDR1 and CDR2 sequences are DFQATT and SNEGSKA (reference sequence). CDR3 DNA sequence: TGCAGTGCTAGTCTGTTGTTAGCGGCAACCCAAGAGACCCAGTACTTC. Translating gives CSASLLLAATQETQYF.

The CDR3 sequence is CASSLTPSAGANVLTF. Written as DNA, the CDR3 is TGTGCCAGCAGCTTGACACCGAGCGCTGGGGCCAACGTCCTGACTTTC. The chain is built from TRBV7-3 and TRBJ2-6, with unresolved D. The CDR3 is 16 residues long. In germline, CDR1 is SGHTA, CDR2 FQGTGA. Between the trimmed V and J ends, which lost 3 bases and 2 bases, there was a span of 11 bases.

This rearrangement joins TRBV5-1 to TRBJ1-1; D unclear. This CDR3 comprises 13 residues. The germline V gene encodes CDR1 SGHRS and CDR2 YFSETQ. V was pared by 7 bases and J by 3 bases, with 13 bases between. For the CDR3, the DNA is TGCGCCAGCTCTTCCCTAGGTCACACTGAAGCTTTCTTT. As protein: CASSSLGHTEAFF.

The chain has TRBV20-1 and TRBJ1-3, with D possibly being TRBD1 (5 bases). CDR1 and CDR2 (germline): DFQATT, SNEGSKA (reference sequence). Trimming took 3 bases from V and 4 from J, leaving 16 bases between them. The CDR3 is 15 amino acids. The CDR3 nucleotides are TGCAGTGCTAGTCGGTTTGGGGCAAGAGGAAACACCATATATTTT. Translating gives CSASRFGARGNTIYF.

This clone was seen just once. V and J are TRBV24-1 and TRBJ2-4, with 7 bases lining up with TRBD1. Trimming took 5 bases from V and 9 from J; bases not matched to a gene: 6. The germline gives CDR1 KGHDR, CDR2 SFDVKD. This CDR3 spans 13 amino acids. The CDR3, as DNA: TGTGCCACCAGTGGGGTGGACAGGCCCATTCAGTACTTC. This codes for CATSGVDRPIQYF.